The rows below give T cell receptor beta chains drawn from one sample of a study of cytomegalovirus exposure and HLA in healthy donors. This table comes from immunoSEQ multiplex PCR, and its TCRdb copy is limited to in-frame clones, with some not included. The sample comprises around 150,000 clones, roughly three quarters of which are singletons, and 1.3% to 1.5% rests with the top ten. Sequencing was done on a sample of PBMCs. Receptors originate from a man in his 60s in good health and CMV-seronegative. CDR3s include the opening cysteine and the closing phenylalanine or tryptophan. A D gene is named only where the DNA matches it firmly. The size of a clone is reported for some rows only, either as once, few or many, or as a class for expanded clones.

>TRBV13|few|NA|TRBJ2-1
TGTGCCAGCAGCTTAGTGAGGGCAGGGGAGTTCTTC
CASSLVRAGEFF
>TRBV13|NA|TRBD2|TRBJ2-3
TGTGCCAGCAGCTTATCGGGGGGGCCGGGGATCGCAGATACGCAGTATTTT
CASSLSGGPGIADTQYF
>TRBV9|few|NA|TRBJ2-7
TGTGCCAGCAGCGCTGGGGGGGACACCCCCTCCTACGAGCAGTACTTC
CASSAGGDTPSYEQYF
>TRBV9|few|NA|TRBJ1-3
TGTGCCAGCAGCGTAGTCAGGAAGGGGCAGGGTCCCGTGTACTCTGGAAACACCATATATTTT
CASSVVRKGQGPVYSGNTIYF
>TRBV9|NA|NA|TRBJ2-7
TGTGCCAGCAGCAGACCCGGGACTTATTCCGAGCAGTACTTC
CASSRPGTYSEQYF
>TRBV4-1|NA|NA|TRBJ2-7
TGCGCCAGCAGCCAAGGGCCGGGACTGGGGGAGCAGTACTTC
CASSQGPGLGEQYF
>TRBV11-3|NA|NA|TRBJ2-7
TGTGCCAGCAGCGGAGGGGTAGGGGGGGGCCGCTACGAGCAGTACTTC
CASSGGVGGGRYEQYF
>TRBV4-3|NA|TRBD1|TRBJ2-7
TGCGCCAGCAGCCAAGAAGGGGCAGGGGGCCGGTACGAGCAGTACTTC
CASSQEGAGGRYEQYF
>TRBV19|NA|NA|TRBJ1-1
TGTGCCAGTAGTATAGGATTAGAGAACGAAGCTTTCTTT
CASSIGLENEAFF
>TRBV7-7|NA|NA|TRBJ2-7
TGTGCCAGCAGCTTAGGGGGGGGACATGACGAGCAGTACTTC
CASSLGGGHDEQYF
>TRBV29-1|NA|NA|TRBJ1-2
TGCAGCGGAGGAGGGACGGCATTCTATGGCTACACCTTC
CSGGGTAFYGYTF
>TRBV5-6|NA|NA|TRBJ1-3
TGTGCCAGCAGCTTTGGTGGTACAATCGGAAACACCATATATTTT
CASSFGGTIGNTIYF
>TRBV29-1|NA|NA|TRBJ2-3
TGCAGCGCCGTTGGGGGAGGCGCAGATACGCAGTATTTT
CSAVGGGADTQYF
>TRBV7-2|NA|NA|TRBJ1-5
TGTGCCAGCAGCTTAGCCTTACAGCCCCAGCATTTT
CASSLALQPQHF
>TRBV7-2|few|NA|TRBJ2-3
TGTGCCAGCAGCTTAAGAAGAGTTAAGCAGTATTTT
CASSLRRVKQYF
>TRBV7-7|few|NA|TRBJ2-5
TGTGCCAGCAGCTTAGCGGGGGCAGAGACCCAGTACTTC
CASSLAGAETQYF
>TRBV30|NA|NA|TRBJ2-2
TGTGCCTGGAGTGTGAGCGGCGGGGAGCTGTTTTTT
CAWSVSGGELFF
>TRBV11-3|NA|NA|TRBJ2-1
TGTGCCAGCAGCTCGGATCACACAGGTCTCAATGAGCAGTTCTTC
CASSSDHTGLNEQFF
>TRBV6-5|NA|NA|TRBJ2-7
TGTGCCAGCAGTTACGCCTACGGGTACGAGCAGTACTTC
CASSYAYGYEQYF
>TRBV19|NA|TRBD1|TRBJ2-7
TGTGCCAGTAGTATCAGAGGGACAGGGGTGCCAAGGTACGAGCAGTACTTC
CASSIRGTGVPRYEQYF
>TRBV10-1|NA|TRBD2|TRBJ2-4
TGCGCCAGCAGGTGGGGACTAGCGGGGGGGGGTCTAGCCAAAAACATTCAGTACTTC
CASRWGLAGGGLAKNIQYF
>TRBV21-1|NA|NA|TRBJ1-5
TGTGCCAGCAGCGGTCCGGGGGGACTTAGTAATCAGCCCCAGCATTTT
CASSGPGGLSNQPQHF
>TRBV30|NA|NA|TRBJ2-7
TGTGCCTGGAGTGTCACAGGGTCCGAGCAGTACTTC
CAWSVTGSEQYF
>TRBV11-3|few|NA|TRBJ2-2
TGTGCCAGCAGCTTAGCAGTCACCGGGGAGCTGTTTTTT
CASSLAVTGELFF
>TRBV7-3|NA|TRBD2|TRBJ2-3
TGTGCCAGCAGTCAACACGGGGGAGGGTTGGGTACAGATACGCAGTATTTT
CASSQHGGGLGTDTQYF
>TRBV19|once|NA|TRBJ1-5
TGTGCCAGTAGCTGGGGGCGCAGGGAAGATCCCAATCAGCCCCAGCATTTT
CASSWGRREDPNQPQHF
>TRBV4-3|few|NA|TRBJ2-2
TGCGCCAGCAGCCAAGATCAGGGGTTCACCGGGGAGCTGTTTTTT
CASSQDQGFTGELFF
>TRBV5-6|once|NA|TRBJ2-7
TGTGCCAGCAGCCGGGGAAGGAGCTCCTACGAGCAGTACTTC
CASSRGRSSYEQYF
>TRBV7-6|NA|NA|TRBJ2-7
TGTGCCAGCAGCTTAGCGTGGGACACAGCCTACGAGCAGTACTTC
CASSLAWDTAYEQYF
>TRBV7-2|NA|TRBD1|TRBJ1-3
TGTGCCAGCAGCTTAAGAGCCGGGACAGGTTCTTTAGCTGGAAACACCATATATTTT
CASSLRAGTGSLAGNTIYF
>TRBV5-1|NA|TRBD2|TRBJ2-7
TGCGCCAGCAGCTTGACCTTTCACGGGACTAGCGCCTCCTACGAGCAGTACTTC
CASSLTFHGTSASYEQYF
>TRBV28|NA|TRBD1|TRBJ1-3
TGTGCCAGCAGTTCCCCAACAGGGGGACCCTCTGGAAACACCATATATTTT
CASSSPTGGPSGNTIYF
>TRBV10-3|NA|TRBD1|TRBJ2-7
TGTGCCATCAGCAAACAGGGGAATAACTACGAGCAGTACTTC
CAISKQGNNYEQYF
>TRBV6-5|NA|NA|TRBJ1-4
TGTGCCAGTCTACTGGGAGTAGGTGAAAAACTGTTTTTT
CASLLGVGEKLFF
>TRBV19|few|NA|TRBJ2-6
TGTGCCACTGAGTGGGGGGCTGGGGCCAACGTCCTGACTTTC
CATEWGAGANVLTF
>TRBV4-3|NA|TRBD1|TRBJ1-3
TGCGCCAGCAGCCAAGTGCCAGGGGGTGGAAACACCATATATTTT
CASSQVPGGGNTIYF
>TRBV5-1|NA|NA|TRBJ2-5
TGCGCCAGCAGCTTGGGACAGGCCCAAGAGACCCAGTACTTC
CASSLGQAQETQYF
>TRBV18|NA|TRBD1|TRBJ1-2
TGTGCCAGCTCATCGGCCGGGACAGGGAACTATGGCTACACCTTC
CASSSAGTGNYGYTF
>TRBV6-1|NA|NA|TRBJ2-1
TGTGCCAGCAGTGGACCAGGAGGCGGCTCCTACAATGAGCAGTTCTTC
CASSGPGGGSYNEQFF
>TRBV30|NA|TRBD1|TRBJ1-6
TGTGCCGAGGGACAGGGGTTGGGGAATTCACCCCTCCACTTT
CAEGQGLGNSPLHF
>TRBV5-6|few|NA|TRBJ1-4
TGTGCCAGCAGCTTGTACTCCACTTCTGGGGCGCCAGGTGAAAAACTGTTTTTT
CASSLYSTSGAPGEKLFF
>TRBV7-2|NA|NA|TRBJ1-6
TGTGCCAGCAGCTTCGGGAGGAACTATAATTCACCCCTCCACTTT
CASSFGRNYNSPLHF
>TRBV5-4|NA|NA|TRBJ1-6
TGTGCCAGCAGCGACCGGGACATCTTTTCACCCCTCCACTTT
CASSDRDIFSPLHF
>TRBV4-3|NA|NA|TRBJ1-3
TGCGCCAGCAGCCAAGATGCGGCCTCTGGAAACACCATATATTTT
CASSQDAASGNTIYF
>TRBV9|NA|NA|TRBJ2-6
TGTGCCAGCAGCATCACCCCGGGGTGGGGGGTCGGGGCCAACGTCCTGACTTTC
CASSITPGWGVGANVLTF
>TRBV28|NA|NA|TRBJ1-5
TGTGCCAGCAGTTCTTCTAAACAGATTAATAGCAATCAGCCCCAGCATTTT
CASSSSKQINSNQPQHF
>TRBV6-1|NA|TRBD2|TRBJ2-5
TGTGCCAGCAGTGTATCCGGGACTAGCGGAAACCAAGAGACCCAGTACTTC
CASSVSGTSGNQETQYF
>TRBV12-5|few|TRBD2|TRBJ2-1
TGTGCTAGTGGTCTAGCGGGGGGGCCAAACAATGAGCAGTTCTTC
CASGLAGGPNNEQFF
>TRBV28|NA|NA|TRBJ1-1
TGTGCCAGCAGTTTGCCCGGGACTTCGAACACTGAAGCTTTCTTT
CASSLPGTSNTEAFF
>TRBV4-3|NA|NA|TRBJ2-3
TGCGCCAGCAGCCAAGATCTCTCCAGGGGTGGTACAGATACGCAGTATTTT
CASSQDLSRGGTDTQYF